A selection of T cell receptor beta chains follows, all from one sample in a study of cytomegalovirus exposure and HLA in healthy donors. Clones were sequenced by immunoSEQ multiplex PCR, and TCRdb holds only the in-frame ones, with some missing. This sample has fewer than 200,000 clones; under 70% occur once, and the top ten carry around 3%. The sequenced material came from PBMCs. The receptor set was obtained from a woman aged 40 to 50 in good health and CMV-seropositive. Both conserved end residues are trimmed from each CDR3. A D gene is named only where the DNA matches it firmly.

d_call j_call v_call cdr3_aa
TRBD1 TRBJ1-5 TRBV27 ASSPRQGADQPQH
. TRBJ2-3 TRBV4-2 ASSQGLQRATTDTQY
. TRBJ2-7 TRBV5-6 ASSLAAAEQY
TRBD1 TRBJ1-2 TRBV7-9 ASSPRGHYGYT
TRBD1 TRBJ1-1 TRBV29-1 SGGQGAFSTEAF
. TRBJ1-5 TRBV6-5 ASTYLQGGQPQH
TRBD1 TRBJ1-2 TRBV14 ASSQRDRGVGYT
TRBD1 TRBJ1-3 TRBV19 ASSGTVGNTIY
. TRBJ2-1 TRBV9 ASSVGTGPSYNEQF
. TRBJ2-2 TRBV6-4 ASRKTLTGELF
TRBD1 TRBJ1-2 TRBV28 ASSLGQNYGYT
. TRBJ1-5 TRBV9 ASSAGGNQPQH
TRBD1 TRBJ1-1 TRBV7-6 ASSLHRQGANTEAF
TRBD1 TRBJ1-4 TRBV18 ASSPGVQGYEKLF
. TRBJ1-6 TRBV18 ASSPPPGFASPLN
TRBD2 TRBJ2-3 TRBV19 ASSQSPGTSGDTQY
. TRBJ2-1 TRBV4-2 ASSQDYGPNNEQF
TRBD2 TRBJ2-3 TRBV4-2 ASSQEAGTSGWTSTDTQY
. TRBJ1-4 TRBV28 ASSYSGGRTNEKLF
TRBD1 TRBJ2-5 TRBV5-4 ASSRQGEETQY
TRBD2 TRBJ2-7 TRBV5-1 ASSLEGTSGGEQY
TRBD2 TRBJ2-5 TRBV5-1 ASSKIGLAAETQY
. TRBJ2-1 TRBV28 ASSSHGWGGGGNEQF
. TRBJ2-1 TRBV11-3 ASSLGEAEQF
. TRBJ2-7 TRBV29-1 SVLQGPSYEQY
TRBD2 TRBJ2-5 TRBV15 ATSRGGGGVFQETQY
. TRBJ1-3 TRBV7-8 ASSPPGGAAGNTIY
TRBD2 TRBJ2-1 TRBV28 ASRLFGTSGYNEQF
. TRBJ2-1 TRBV10-3 AISDGLLYNEQF
. TRBJ1-4 TRBV7-8 ASSYGRENEKLF
. TRBJ2-4 TRBV5-1 ASSLSLAKNIQY
. TRBJ2-7 TRBV7-8 ASSSAPRGFEQY
TRBD1 TRBJ2-3 TRBV25-1 ASSEYRGQDPSTDTQY
TRBD1 TRBJ2-3 TRBV2 ASSGQGTQY
TRBD1 TRBJ1-1 TRBV7-9 ASSLVQGSNEAF
. TRBJ1-2 TRBV6-5 ASTPGGGGYGYT
TRBD2 TRBJ2-2 TRBV4-1 ASSPGLAGVVNTGELF
. TRBJ2-2 TRBV7-3 ASSLTAGGTGELF
. TRBJ2-3 TRBV14 ASSYGPDTQY
TRBD1 TRBJ2-7 TRBV5-1 ASSRTGDLYEQY
. TRBJ2-7 TRBV5-1 ASSLATRTTPPYEQY
. TRBJ1-3 TRBV19 ASTGGNTIY
TRBD2 TRBJ2-2 TRBV7-2 ASSLDGGVAGELF
TRBD2 TRBJ2-1 TRBV9 ASSVGAGTSGGYNEQF
. TRBJ2-1 TRBV7-7 ASSPTTRRAKNEQF
TRBD1 TRBJ1-2 TRBV2 ASSRGQTVYGYT